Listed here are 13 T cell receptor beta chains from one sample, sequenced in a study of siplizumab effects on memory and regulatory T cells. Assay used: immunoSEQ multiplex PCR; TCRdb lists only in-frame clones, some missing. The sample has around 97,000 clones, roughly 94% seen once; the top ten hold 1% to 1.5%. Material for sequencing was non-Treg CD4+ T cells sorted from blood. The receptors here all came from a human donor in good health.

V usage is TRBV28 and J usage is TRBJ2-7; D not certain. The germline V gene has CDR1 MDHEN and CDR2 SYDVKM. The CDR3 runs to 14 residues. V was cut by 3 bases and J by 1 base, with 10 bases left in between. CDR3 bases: TGTGCCAGCAGTTTTTCCCGAGCATCCTACGAGCAGTACTTC. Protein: CASSFSRASYEQYF.

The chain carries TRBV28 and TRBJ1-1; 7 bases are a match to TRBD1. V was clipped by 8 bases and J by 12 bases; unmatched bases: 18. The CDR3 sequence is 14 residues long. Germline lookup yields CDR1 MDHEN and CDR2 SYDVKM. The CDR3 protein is CASRTIPGTEVSFF. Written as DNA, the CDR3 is TGTGCCAGCCGTACCATTCCGGGGACAGAGGTGTCTTTCTTT.

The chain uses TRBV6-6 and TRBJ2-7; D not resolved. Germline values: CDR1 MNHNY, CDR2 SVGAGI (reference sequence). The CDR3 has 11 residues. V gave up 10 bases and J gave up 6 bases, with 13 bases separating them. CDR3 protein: CATGRQSEQYF. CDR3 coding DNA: TGTGCCACCGGTCGGCAGAGCGAGCAGTACTTC.

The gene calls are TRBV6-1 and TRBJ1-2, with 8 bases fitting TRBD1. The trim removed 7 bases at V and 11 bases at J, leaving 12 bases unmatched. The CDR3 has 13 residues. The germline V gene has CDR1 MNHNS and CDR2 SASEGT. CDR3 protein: CASTSLGQGLYTF. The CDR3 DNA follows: TGTGCCAGCACCTCCCTTGGACAGGGTTTGTACACCTTC.

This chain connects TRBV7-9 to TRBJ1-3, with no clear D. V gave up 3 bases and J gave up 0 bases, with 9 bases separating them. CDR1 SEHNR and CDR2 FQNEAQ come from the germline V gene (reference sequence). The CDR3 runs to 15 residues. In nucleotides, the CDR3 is TGTGCCAGCAGCTTGTCCCGAGCCTCTGGAAACACCATATATTTT. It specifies CASSLSRASGNTIYF.

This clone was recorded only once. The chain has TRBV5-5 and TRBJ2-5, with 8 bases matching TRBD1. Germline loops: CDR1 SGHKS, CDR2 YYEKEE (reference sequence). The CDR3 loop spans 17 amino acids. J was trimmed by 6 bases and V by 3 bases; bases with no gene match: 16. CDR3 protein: CASSSFSSGGYVKTQYF. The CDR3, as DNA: TGTGCCAGCAGCTCATTTTCATCAGGGGGCTACGTGAAGACCCAGTACTTC.

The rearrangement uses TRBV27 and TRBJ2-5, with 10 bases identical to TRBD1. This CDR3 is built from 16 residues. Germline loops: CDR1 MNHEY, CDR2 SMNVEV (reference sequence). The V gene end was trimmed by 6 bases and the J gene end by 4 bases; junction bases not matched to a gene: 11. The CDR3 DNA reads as TGTGCCAGCAGCCTCCGTTTGAGACAGGGGGCAGAGACCCAGTACTTC. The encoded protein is CASSLRLRQGAETQYF.

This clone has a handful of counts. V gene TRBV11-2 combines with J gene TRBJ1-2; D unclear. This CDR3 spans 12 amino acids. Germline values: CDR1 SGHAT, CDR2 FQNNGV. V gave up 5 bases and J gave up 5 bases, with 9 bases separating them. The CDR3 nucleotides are TGTGCCAGCAGCCCTGGAGGGTATGGCTACACCTTC. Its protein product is CASSPGGYGYTF.

The CDR3 sequence: CATSSYREAFF. CDR3 sequence (DNA): TGTGCCACCAGCAGTTACAGGGAAGCTTTCTTT. The chain carries TRBV15 and TRBJ1-1; D is perhaps TRBD1 (5 bases). V dropped 3 bases and J dropped 8 bases, with 7 bases sitting between them. The CDR3 contains 11 residues. The germline V gene has CDR1 LNHNV and CDR2 YYDKDF (reference sequence).

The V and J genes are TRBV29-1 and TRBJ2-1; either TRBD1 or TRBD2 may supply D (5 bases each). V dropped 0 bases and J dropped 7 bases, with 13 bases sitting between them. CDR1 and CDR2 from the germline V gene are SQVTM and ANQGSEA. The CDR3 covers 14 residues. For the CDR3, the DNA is TGCAGCGTTGAAGATACCGGGACCGAAAATGAGCAGTTCTTC. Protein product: CSVEDTGTENEQFF.

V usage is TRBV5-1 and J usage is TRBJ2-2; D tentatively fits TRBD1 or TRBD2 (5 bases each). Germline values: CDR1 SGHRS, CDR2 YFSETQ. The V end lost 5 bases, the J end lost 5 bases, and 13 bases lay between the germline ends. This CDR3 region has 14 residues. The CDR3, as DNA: TGCGCCAGCAGGGGTGGGACCGATACCGGGGAGCTGTTTTTT. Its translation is CASRGGTDTGELFF.

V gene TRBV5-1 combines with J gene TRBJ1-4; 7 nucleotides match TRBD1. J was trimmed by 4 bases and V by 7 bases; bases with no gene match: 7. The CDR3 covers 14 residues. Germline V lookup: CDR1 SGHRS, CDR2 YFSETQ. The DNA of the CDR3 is TGCGCCAGCCGCGAGGGGGCTGATAATGAAAAACTGTTTTTT. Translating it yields CASREGADNEKLFF.

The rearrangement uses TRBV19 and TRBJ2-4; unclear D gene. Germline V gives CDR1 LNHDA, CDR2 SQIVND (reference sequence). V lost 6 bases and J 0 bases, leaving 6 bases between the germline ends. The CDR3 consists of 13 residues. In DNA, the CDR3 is TGTGCCAGTAGGCCACTAGCCAAAAACATTCAGTACTTC. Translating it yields CASRPLAKNIQYF.